This T cell receptor (beta chain) was sequenced for a study of blood T cell repertoires in COVID-19. The overall study: There were acute and convalescent COVID-19 samples, and they came from the United States, Italy and Spain. T cells, B-cell-depleted T cells, or PBMCs provided the cDNA or gDNA that served as material.

Original methodology: Researchers report that nucleated cell counts were estimated from reference gene primer amplification. The protocol was immunoSEQ multiplex PCR, while the TCRdb copy is restricted to in-frame clones and leaves out a portion. D and trimming were read from the DNA, whereas the V and J calls and clone size are those reported in that table. The repertoire consists of around 270,000 clones, with around 84% occurring once and the leading ten covering approximately 1.5%. V lost 4 bases and J lost 8; bases outside the gene matches: 8. Germline CDR1 and CDR2: SGHRS and YFSETQ. The CDR3 consists of 15 residues.

Input material: peripheral blood. The rearrangement joins TRBV5-1 to TRBJ1-6; 8 bases line up with TRBD1. The sequence came from a woman aged 40 to 55 who had recovered from COVID-19. This CDR3 reads CASSLTGTGDSPLHF. CDR3 bases: TGCGCCAGCAGCCTAACCGGGACAGGTGATTCACCCCTCCACTTT.